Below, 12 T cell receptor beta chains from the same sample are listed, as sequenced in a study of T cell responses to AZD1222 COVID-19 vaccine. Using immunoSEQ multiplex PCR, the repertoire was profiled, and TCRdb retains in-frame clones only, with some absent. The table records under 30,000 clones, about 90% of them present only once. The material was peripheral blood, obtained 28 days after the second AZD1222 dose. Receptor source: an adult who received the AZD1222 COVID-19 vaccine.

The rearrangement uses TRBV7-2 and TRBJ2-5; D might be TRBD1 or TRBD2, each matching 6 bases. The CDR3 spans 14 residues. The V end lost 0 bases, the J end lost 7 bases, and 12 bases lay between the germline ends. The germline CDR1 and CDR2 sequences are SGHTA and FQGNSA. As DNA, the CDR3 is TGTGCCAGCAGCTTAGCGCCGGGGGCCCGGACCCAGTACTTC. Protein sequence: CASSLAPGARTQYF.

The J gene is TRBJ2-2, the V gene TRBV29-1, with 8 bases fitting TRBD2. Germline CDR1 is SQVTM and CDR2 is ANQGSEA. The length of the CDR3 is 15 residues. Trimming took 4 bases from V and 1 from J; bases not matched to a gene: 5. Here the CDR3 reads CSVVRAGGNTGELFF. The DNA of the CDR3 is TGCAGCGTTGTTAGGGCGGGAGGGAACACCGGGGAGCTGTTTTTT.

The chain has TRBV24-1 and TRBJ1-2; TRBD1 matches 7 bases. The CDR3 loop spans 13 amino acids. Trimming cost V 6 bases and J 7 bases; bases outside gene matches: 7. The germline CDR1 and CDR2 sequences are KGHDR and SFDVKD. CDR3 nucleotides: TGTGCCACCAGTCTTCCAGGGGGTCGTGGCTACACCTTC. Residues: CATSLPGGRGYTF.

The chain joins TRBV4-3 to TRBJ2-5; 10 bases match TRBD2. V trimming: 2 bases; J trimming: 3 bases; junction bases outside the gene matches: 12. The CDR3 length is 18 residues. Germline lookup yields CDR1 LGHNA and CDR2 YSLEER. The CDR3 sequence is CASSQRLAGARGEETQYF. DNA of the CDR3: TGCGCCAGCAGCCAACGGCTAGCGGGAGCACGCGGGGAAGAGACCCAGTACTTC.

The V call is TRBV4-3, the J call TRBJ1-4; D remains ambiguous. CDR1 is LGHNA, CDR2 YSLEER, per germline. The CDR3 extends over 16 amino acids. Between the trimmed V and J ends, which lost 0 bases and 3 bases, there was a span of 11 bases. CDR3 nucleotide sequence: TGCGCCAGCAGCCAAGACGAGAGAGGTGCTAATGAAAAACTGTTTTTT. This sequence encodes CASSQDERGANEKLFF.

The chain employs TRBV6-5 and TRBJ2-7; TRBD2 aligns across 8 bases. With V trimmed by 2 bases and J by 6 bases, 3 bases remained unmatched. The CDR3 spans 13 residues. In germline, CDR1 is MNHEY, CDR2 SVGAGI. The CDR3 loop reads CASSYRGGSEQYF. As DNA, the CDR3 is TGTGCCAGCAGTTACCGGGGGGGCAGCGAGCAGTACTTC.

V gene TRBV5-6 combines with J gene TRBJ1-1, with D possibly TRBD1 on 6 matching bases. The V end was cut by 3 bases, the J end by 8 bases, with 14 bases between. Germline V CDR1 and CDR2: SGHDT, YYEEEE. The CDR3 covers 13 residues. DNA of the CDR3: TGTGCCAGCAGCTGGAGTGGACAGCGGGAAGCTTTCTTT. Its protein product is CASSWSGQREAFF. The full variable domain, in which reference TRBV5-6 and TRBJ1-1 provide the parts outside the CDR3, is DAGVTQSPTHLIKTRGQQVTLRCSPKSGHDTVSWYQQALGQGPQFIFQYYEEEERQRGNFPDRFSGHQFPNYSSELNVNALLLGDSALYLCASSWSGQREAFFGQGTRLTVV.

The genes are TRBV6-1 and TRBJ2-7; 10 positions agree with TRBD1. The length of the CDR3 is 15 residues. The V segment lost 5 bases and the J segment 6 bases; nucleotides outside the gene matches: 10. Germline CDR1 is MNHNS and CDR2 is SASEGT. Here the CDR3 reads CASSTRQGAYGEQYF. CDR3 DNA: TGTGCCAGCAGTACCCGACAGGGGGCGTATGGCGAGCAGTACTTC.

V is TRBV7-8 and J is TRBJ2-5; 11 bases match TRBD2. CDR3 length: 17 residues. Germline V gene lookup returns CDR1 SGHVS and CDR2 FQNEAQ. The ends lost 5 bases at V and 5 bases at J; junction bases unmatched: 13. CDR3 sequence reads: CASSPVLAGVRRETQYF. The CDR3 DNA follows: TGTGCCAGCAGCCCCGTACTAGCGGGAGTTAGAAGGGAGACCCAGTACTTC.

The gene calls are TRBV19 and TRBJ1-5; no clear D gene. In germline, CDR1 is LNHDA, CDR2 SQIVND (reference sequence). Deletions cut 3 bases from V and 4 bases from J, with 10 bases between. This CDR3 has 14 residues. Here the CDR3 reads CASSIEAGNQPQHF. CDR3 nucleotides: TGTGCCAGTAGTATCGAGGCGGGTAATCAGCCCCAGCATTTT.

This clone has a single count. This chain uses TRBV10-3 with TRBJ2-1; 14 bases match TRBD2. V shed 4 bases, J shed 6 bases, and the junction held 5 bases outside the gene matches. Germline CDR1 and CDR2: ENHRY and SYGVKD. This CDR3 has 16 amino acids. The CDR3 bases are TGTGCCATCAGTGGTCCGGGACTAGCGGGAGTCAATGAGCAGTTCTTC. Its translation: CAISGPGLAGVNEQFF.

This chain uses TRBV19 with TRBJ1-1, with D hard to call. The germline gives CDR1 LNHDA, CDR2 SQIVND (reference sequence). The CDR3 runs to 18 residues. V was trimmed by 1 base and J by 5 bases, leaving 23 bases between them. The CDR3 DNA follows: TGTGCCAGTAGTATAGGTACGGGGTGGTTGGGGAACAAGACTGAAGCTTTCTTT. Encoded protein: CASSIGTGWLGNKTEAFF.